Presented here are 15 T cell receptor beta chains from one specimen sequenced in a study of post-analysis software for immune sequencing data. The study's findings and limits: About five TRBV segments occurring more often in patients than controls included TRBV5-6, TRBV5-1 and TRBV20-1.

Which antigens these TCRs recognize remains unknown. Libraries were made from TCR beta cDNA, and they carried unique molecular identifiers. TCRdb called the PCR reads again in MiXCR, with one record for every CDR3 protein. The sample shows approximately 350,000 distinct CDR3 sequences, roughly 35% of them seen only once. The sample taken for sequencing was blood. These TCRs come from a girl between 10 and 17 years old with multiple sclerosis.

This clonotype was picked up a small number of times. The chain carries TRBV14 and TRBJ1-6; D gene ambiguous. The CDR3 is 14 residues long. Trimming removed 0 bases from V and 7 bases from J, with 7 bases in between. Per the germline V gene, CDR1 is SGHDN and CDR2 is FVKESK. The CDR3 region has the DNA TGTGCCAGCAGCCAAGACATACGGAATTCACCCCTCCACTTT. It is translated as CASSQDIRNSPLHF.

This clonotype was observed a handful of times. V gene TRBV9 combines with J gene TRBJ2-1, with a tentative D call TRBD2 (5 bases). CDR3 size: 15 residues. Deletions cut 0 bases from V and 8 bases from J, with 15 bases between. Germline CDR1 is SGDLS and CDR2 is YYNGEE. CDR3 residues: CASSVGTVTRDEQFF. In DNA, the CDR3 is TGTGCCAGCAGCGTAGGGACCGTCACGAGGGATGAGCAGTTCTTC.

This clonotype was detected a few times. The chain joins TRBV6-2 or TRBV6-3 to TRBJ2-3; the match to TRBD2 covers 8 bases. The CDR3 is 16 amino acids. J gave up 4 bases and V 5 bases, and 11 bases lay outside the gene matches. Germline CDR1 MNHEY, CDR2 SVGEGT. The CDR3 spells CASSEPHSGGADTQYF. CDR3 nucleotide sequence: TGTGCCAGCAGTGAACCCCACAGCGGGGGAGCAGATACGCAGTATTTT.

As for this clonotype: A single base separates this from a much larger clone, so it may be a read error. V and J are TRBV10-3 and TRBJ2-1; D is unclear. V lost 6 bases and J lost 4, with 13 bases in between. CDR3 length: 14 residues. Germline V gene sequence: CDR1 ENHRY, CDR2 SYGVKD. The CDR3 spells CAIRRGEIYNEQFF. Written as DNA, the CDR3 is TGTGCCATCAGGCGCGGAGAGATATACAATGAGCAGTTCTTC.

In its sample, this clonotype was seen many times. This sequence joins TRBV12-3 or TRBV12-4 and TRBJ1-4, with unresolved D. The V end lost 6 bases, the J end lost 8 bases, and 13 bases lay between the germline ends. The CDR3 is 13 amino acids. CDR3: CASSFRGGEKLFF. CDR3 coding DNA: TGTGCCAGCAGCTTTCGCGGAGGCGAAAAACTGTTTTTT.

Many counts were recorded for this clonotype. The chain combines TRBV5-4 with TRBJ2-3; either TRBD1 or TRBD2 may fit D (6 bases each). Germline-derived CDR1 and CDR2 are SGHNT and YYREEE (reference sequence). This CDR3 comprises 15 residues. Trimming removed 4 bases from V and 5 bases from J, with 17 bases in between. CDR3 region: CASSGPGAGLDTQYF. The CDR3 DNA reads as TGTGCCAGCAGCGGCCCGGGGGCCGGCCTAGATACGCAGTATTTT.

The J gene is TRBJ2-3, the V gene TRBV7-3; 7 bases fit TRBD1. V lost 5 bases, J lost 4 bases, and 9 bases stayed unmatched. The length of the CDR3 is 15 residues. Germline CDR1 reads SGHTA; CDR2 reads FQGTGA. The chain's CDR3 is CASSRQGGEADTQYF. CDR3 DNA: TGTGCCAGCAGCCGACAGGGTGGAGAGGCAGATACGCAGTATTTT.

V usage is TRBV12-3 or TRBV12-4 and J usage is TRBJ1-5, with 7 positions matching TRBD1. The CDR3 is 13 residues long. The trim removed 6 bases at V and 7 bases at J, leaving 6 bases unmatched. The CDR3 DNA reads as TGTGCCAGCAGCCCGGGACAGAGCCAGCCCCAGCATTTT. Amino acids: CASSPGQSQPQHF.

This chain uses TRBV27 with TRBJ1-5, with D perhaps matching TRBD1 (5 bases). CDR1 and CDR2 (germline): MNHEY, SMNVEV (reference sequence). V was cut by 0 bases and J by 4 bases, with 16 bases left in between. The CDR3 is made up of 17 amino acids. This CDR3 reads CASSLSCGQGGNQPQHF. The DNA of the CDR3 is TGTGCCAGCAGTTTATCCTGCGGTCAGGGCGGTAATCAGCCCCAGCATTTT.

Here the CDR3 reads CASSFAGRDSPLHF. DNA of the CDR3: TGTGCCAGCAGCTTCGCTGGGCGGGATTCACCCCTCCACTTT. This sequence joins TRBV13 and TRBJ1-6; D unclear. Trimming took 3 bases from V and 8 from J, leaving 11 bases between them. Germline loops: CDR1 PRHDT, CDR2 FYEKMQ (reference sequence). The CDR3 has 14 residues.

This chain connects TRBV6-2 or TRBV6-3 to TRBJ2-7, with D possibly being TRBD2 (6 bases). The germline V and J ends were trimmed by 3 bases and 3 bases, with 9 bases remaining between them. CDR3 length: 13 residues. Germline V gene data show CDR1 as MNHEY and CDR2 as SVGEGT. CDR3 protein: CASSYFGSYEQYF. The CDR3 DNA follows: TGTGCCAGCAGTTATTTCGGGAGCTACGAGCAGTACTTC.

The chain uses TRBV20-1 and TRBJ1-5, with 9 bases aligning to TRBD1. Trimming removed 6 bases from V and 6 bases from J; junction bases left unmatched: 9. The CDR3 runs 14 residues. Germline V gene data show CDR1 as DFQATT and CDR2 as SNEGSKA (reference sequence). CDR3 protein: CSAATGQGSQPQHF. The DNA for the CDR3 is TGCAGTGCGGCCACGGGACAGGGCTCTCAGCCCCAGCATTTT.

The V and J genes are TRBV2 and TRBJ2-3, with D perhaps matching TRBD2 (5 bases). Trimming cost V 11 bases and J 2 bases, with 14 bases left between them. The CDR3 sequence is 13 residues long. Germline values: CDR1 SNHLY, CDR2 FYNNEI. CDR3 residues: CAWRAGNTDTQYF. In DNA form, the CDR3 reads TGTGCCTGGCGGGCAGGAAACACAGATACGCAGTATTTT.

This clonotype was picked up a small number of times. This chain joins TRBV6-6 and TRBJ2-5; TRBD2 aligns across 11 bases. V shed 2 bases, J shed 4 bases, and the junction held 9 bases outside the gene matches. CDR3 size: 17 residues. Germline CDR1 reads MNHNY; CDR2 reads SVGAGI (reference sequence). The CDR3 DNA sequence: TGTGCCAGCAGTTACGGGTTGACTAGCGGGGTGGCAGAGACCCAGTACTTC. Translating it yields CASSYGLTSGVAETQYF.

In its sample, this clonotype was seen a few times. V usage is TRBV6-5 and J usage is TRBJ2-7; weak D call: TRBD2 (6 bases). Germline assignment: CDR1 MNHEY and CDR2 SVGAGI. The CDR3 loop spans 15 amino acids. V lost 0 bases to trimming and J lost 3 bases, with 12 bases between them. CDR3: CASSYSRGVHYEQYF. As DNA, the CDR3 is TGTGCCAGCAGTTACTCCCGCGGGGTACACTACGAGCAGTACTTC.